This T cell receptor beta chain was retrieved from a study of shared clonotypes between healthy human individuals. At deep level, the assay was performed. Only in-frame clones appear in the TCRdb table, and some are missing; sequencing was by immunoSEQ multiplex PCR. The table records 650,000 to 700,000 clones, 90% of them present only once. The germline V gene encodes CDR1 SNHLY and CDR2 FYNNEI. The V and J ends lost 3 bases and 6 bases respectively, with 11 bases between them. The CDR3 is 14 amino acids. Sequences were obtained from memory CD8+ T cells from PBMCs. Subset: CD45RO+ cells pooled with CCR7-negative TemRA cells. The rearrangement links TRBV2 to TRBJ1-4, with TRBD1 as a possible D gene (6 bases). This clonotype originated in a young man in good health. Some clones in this sample may be carry-over from other donors' samples. CDR3 loop: CASSEWGQDEKLFF. For the CDR3, the DNA is TGTGCCAGCAGTGAGTGGGGGCAAGATGAAAAACTGTTTTTT.